This TCR beta chain was obtained from a study of cytomegalovirus exposure and HLA in healthy donors. This CDR3 has 14 amino acids. Germline V gives CDR1 SGDLS, CDR2 YYNGEE. The V gene lost 4 bases and the J gene lost 1 base, with 12 bases spanning the gap. The sample holds one count of this clone. The antigen remains undetermined. The study's findings and limits: The study recorded 160 or so TCR beta chains that were cytomegalovirus-associated. With high specificity and sensitivity, the classifier reportedly diagnosed cytomegalovirus status. Through in vitro validation, a few CMV-associated chains were shown to be specific for CMV antigens.

The table came from immunoSEQ multiplex PCR; TCRdb's copy has only in-frame clones and leaves some out. The sample has 150,000 to 200,000 clones; roughly 80% are singletons. Sequencing used PBMCs. The rearrangement uses TRBV9 and TRBJ2-7; perhaps TRBD1 as D (5 bases). This sequence originates from a young man in good health and CMV-seropositive. The CDR3 nucleotides are TGTGCCAGCAGCACTTACACAGGATCCTACGAGCAGTACTTC. As protein: CASSTYTGSYEQYF. Based on the CDR3 plus reference TRBV9 and TRBJ2-7, the full variable domain is DSGVTQTPKHLITATGQRVTLRCSPRSGDLSVYWYQQSLDQGLQFLIQYYNGEERAKGNILERFSAQQFPDLHSELNLSSLELGDSALYFCASSTYTGSYEQYFGPGTRLTVT.